A single sample gave rise to the 13 T cell receptor beta chains below, sequenced in a study of CD8 T cells in Susac syndrome. Reverse transcription of roughly 0.5 to 1 ug RNA was performed with random hexamers. TCRdb passed the immunoSEQ multiplex PCR reads through MiXCR, listing each CDR3 protein once. The table lists over 200,000 distinct CDR3 sequences, around 95% of them singletons. The sample consisted of CD4+ T cells from PBMCs. The receptor source for this set is a human donor with multiple sclerosis.

The V call is TRBV12-3 or TRBV12-4, the J call TRBJ2-1; 11 bases match TRBD1. V dropped 6 bases and J dropped 8; count of bases not matched to a gene: 3. CDR3 length: 13 residues. CDR3 DNA sequence: TGTGCCAGCAGGACGGGACAGGGGGATGAGCAGTTCTTC. It specifies CASRTGQGDEQFF.

The rearrangement links TRBV5-8 to TRBJ2-1; TRBD1 might be the D (5 bases). The CDR3 is made up of 16 amino acids. V was shortened by 4 bases and J by 10 bases, with 24 bases between the two germline ends. Germline CDR1 SGHTS, CDR2 YDEGEE. In DNA, the CDR3 is TGTGCCAGCAGCAGAGCCTCAGGGTCGCAACGAACGGAGCAGTTCTTC. This sequence encodes CASSRASGSQRTEQFF.

The rearrangement links TRBV7-9 to TRBJ2-5; TRBD1 agrees at 8 bases. The CDR3 totals 15 residues. V lost 5 bases and J lost 5; bases outside the gene matches: 10. Germline V CDR1 and CDR2: SEHNR, FQNEAQ (reference sequence). The chain's CDR3 is CASSLSTGVGETQYF. The CDR3 DNA sequence: TGTGCCAGCAGCCTGTCGACAGGGGTCGGGGAGACCCAGTACTTC.

The rearrangement uses TRBV19 and TRBJ1-6; tentatively, D is TRBD1 (6 bases). The V and J ends lost 5 bases and 10 bases respectively, with 18 bases between them. Germline V lookup: CDR1 LNHDA, CDR2 SQIVND (reference sequence). The CDR3 consists of 15 residues. The CDR3 here is CASSPPGRGDSPLHF. Written as DNA, the CDR3 is TGTGCCAGTAGTCCCCCTGGCAGGGGAGACTCACCCCTCCACTTT.

The genes are TRBV7-9 and TRBJ2-3, with 9 bases aligning to TRBD1. The CDR3 extends over 14 amino acids. CDR1 is SEHNR and CDR2 is FQNEAQ in the germline V gene (reference sequence). J lost 9 bases, V lost 6 bases, and 10 bases had no gene match. This CDR3 is CASRQTGGIETQYF. CDR3 DNA sequence: TGTGCCAGCAGGCAAACAGGGGGCATCGAAACGCAGTATTTT. The full variable domain, its missing parts supplied by reference TRBV7-9 and TRBJ2-3, is DTGVSQNPRHKITKRGQNVTFRCDPISEHNRLYWYRQTLGQGPEFLTYFQNEAQLEKSRLLSDRFSAERPKGSFSTLEIQRTEQGDSAMYLCASRQTGGIETQYFGPGTRLTVL.

CDR3 nucleotides: TGTGCCAGCAGCCGGGCTGGGAATGAAAAACTGTTTTTT. Translation gives CASSRAGNEKLFF. The chain couples TRBV12-3 or TRBV12-4 to TRBJ1-4; D ambiguous. The CDR3 is made up of 13 amino acids. V was trimmed by 6 bases and J by 5 bases, leaving 10 bases between them.

The chain uses TRBV18 and TRBJ1-5; 8 nucleotides match TRBD1. V gave up 6 bases and J gave up 0 bases; unmatched junction bases: 16. The CDR3 covers 19 residues. From germline, CDR1 is KGHSH and CDR2 LQKENI. CDR3 in DNA: TGTGCCAGCTCCCCCCTGCCCGGGACAGGCACCGATAGCAATCAGCCCCAGCATTTT. Protein sequence: CASSPLPGTGTDSNQPQHF.

In DNA form, the CDR3 reads TGCAGCGTTGGGGTTGAAAAACTGTTTTTT. Its protein product is CSVGVEKLFF. The chain uses TRBV29-1 and TRBJ1-4, with D unresolved. The CDR3 runs to 10 residues. The V end was cut by 4 bases, the J end by 7 bases, with 4 bases between. The V gene's germline CDR1 is SQVTM and CDR2 ANQGSEA.

The chain recombines TRBV3-1 with TRBJ2-3; 10 nucleotides match TRBD2. Germline V lookup: CDR1 LGHDT, CDR2 YNNKEL (reference sequence). The CDR3 covers 17 residues. Trimming took 1 base from V and 2 from J; bases not matched to a gene: 6. In DNA form, the CDR3 reads TGTGCCAGCAGCCAAGGCCGGACTAGCGGCCACACAGATACGCAGTATTTT. Residues: CASSQGRTSGHTDTQYF.

This chain uses TRBV10-3 with TRBJ2-5, with D perhaps matching TRBD1 (6 bases). Germline CDR1 and CDR2: ENHRY and SYGVKD. The V and J ends lost 2 bases and 1 base respectively, with 8 bases between them. The CDR3 sequence is 14 residues long. CDR3 residues: CAISEGQLQETQYF. CDR3 bases: TGTGCCATCAGTGAGGGACAGCTCCAAGAGACCCAGTACTTC.

V and J are TRBV27 and TRBJ2-1, with 8 bases that match TRBD2. Germline-derived CDR1 and CDR2 are MNHEY and SMNVEV (reference sequence). V lost 2 bases to trimming and J lost 4 bases; unmatched junction nucleotides: 4. CDR3 length: 15 amino acids. CDR3 in amino acids: CASSLISGGYNEQFF. CDR3 sequence (DNA): TGTGCCAGCAGTTTAATCAGCGGGGGTTACAATGAGCAGTTCTTC.

The gene calls are TRBV29-1 and TRBJ2-1; no clear D. V was pared by 3 bases and J by 0 bases, with 6 bases between. This CDR3 spans 13 amino acids. Germline V gives CDR1 SQVTM, CDR2 ANQGSEA. The CDR3 is CSVEYSSYNEQFF. The CDR3 DNA follows: TGCAGCGTTGAGTATAGCTCCTACAATGAGCAGTTCTTC.

V and J are TRBV11-2 and TRBJ2-7; D tentatively fits TRBD1 or TRBD2 (5 bases each). The germline V and J ends were trimmed by 6 bases and 3 bases, with 21 bases remaining between them. There are 16 residues in the CDR3. Per the germline V gene, CDR1 is SGHAT and CDR2 is FQNNGV. CDR3 nucleotides: TGTGCCAGCAGTCACCGGGGCTCCCATTTTGGCTACGAGCAGTACGTC. This encodes CASSHRGSHFGYEQYV.